These 19 T cell receptor beta chains came from one sample sequenced in a study of T cell repertoires in cytomegalovirus infection (dated by TCRdb to the late 2010s). In light of the paper, this sample's treatment or condition label describes: in vitro stimulation with specific CMV peptide epitopes to enrich CMV-specific T cells. Antigens for these TCRs are unknown. Sequencing was performed on an Illumina HiSeq 1500. TCRdb itself trimmed the public reads at Q25 with fastp, ran MiXCR and retained productive beta chains. Rows with one shared CDR3 protein collapse into an entry with the most common genes and DNA. This sample lists roughly 920,000 distinct CDR3 sequences; approximately 32% were detected once. The ten top clones hold about an eighth of the sample. Sample: cultured CD8+ T cells from PBMCs, taken from culture after CMV antigen stimulation. The receptor set was obtained from a human donor in good health (CMV status not recorded). Some clones in this sample may be carry-over from other donors' samples.

The table lists this clonotype with many counts. This sequence joins TRBV7-6 and TRBJ2-1, with D unresolved. Trimming cost V 1 base and J 6 bases, with 7 bases left between them. The CDR3 contains 13 residues. Germline loops: CDR1 SGHVS, CDR2 FNYEAQ. The DNA of the CDR3 is TGTGCCAGCAGCTTAGGAGTGGGCAATGAGCAGTTCTTC. Amino acids: CASSLGVGNEQFF.

The J gene is TRBJ2-1, the V gene TRBV12-3 or TRBV12-4, with D unresolved. The CDR3 runs to 14 residues. Trimming removed 1 base from V and 9 bases from J, with 13 bases in between. CDR3 DNA: TGTGCCAGCAGTTTAGGGGGAATCCCCCTTGAGCAGTTCTTC. Translation: CASSLGGIPLEQFF.

The rearrangement joins TRBV27 to TRBJ2-7; 8 bases fit TRBD1. Germline values: CDR1 MNHEY, CDR2 SMNVEV (reference sequence). CDR3 length: 15 amino acids. After removal of 3 bases from V and 4 bases from J, the junction contained 8 bases not matched to a gene. DNA for the CDR3: TGTGCCAGCAGTTTTGCGCCGGGACAGGCATACGAGCAGTACTTC. This sequence encodes CASSFAPGQAYEQYF.

DNA of the CDR3: TGTGCCAGCAGCATAAGACAGGGGGCAAGCACAGATACGCAGTATTTT. Residues: CASSIRQGASTDTQYF. The chain uses TRBV7-2 and TRBJ2-3; 10 bases are shared with TRBD1. Germline CDR1 and CDR2: SGHTA and FQGNSA. V lost 5 bases to trimming and J lost 0 bases; unmatched junction nucleotides: 5. This CDR3 is built from 16 residues.

This clonotype was counted at least ten times. The chain is built from TRBV20-1 and TRBJ2-7, with D perhaps TRBD1 (6 bases). CDR3 size: 12 residues. CDR1 and CDR2 (germline): DFQATT, SNEGSKA (reference sequence). V lost 3 bases and J 1 base, leaving 7 bases between the germline ends. For the CDR3, the DNA is TGCAGTGCTAGGGACAGTTCCTACGAGCAGTACTTC. This gives the protein CSARDSSYEQYF.

The V and J genes are TRBV19 and TRBJ2-1; D uncertain. The V end lost 6 bases, the J end lost 7 bases, and 10 bases lay between the germline ends. Germline V gives CDR1 LNHDA, CDR2 SQIVND (reference sequence). This CDR3 spans 12 amino acids. CDR3: CASSAYTNEQFF. The CDR3 bases are TGTGCCAGTAGCGCCTACACGAATGAGCAGTTCTTC.

In its sample, this clonotype was seen many times. The J gene is TRBJ2-3, the V gene TRBV7-2, with TRBD2 matching 9 bases. The trim removed 0 bases at V and 0 bases at J, leaving 7 bases unmatched. Germline CDR1 and CDR2: SGHTA and FQGNSA. This CDR3 contains 18 residues. This chain's CDR3 is CASSLAWRGGKSTDTQYF. The CDR3 coding sequence is TGTGCCAGCAGCTTAGCGTGGCGGGGGGGCAAGAGCACAGATACGCAGTATTTT.

Ten or more counts support this clonotype. The rearrangement joins TRBV19 to TRBJ1-2; 10 bases map to TRBD1. Germline assignment: CDR1 LNHDA and CDR2 SQIVND (reference sequence). Trimming cost V 6 bases and J 4 bases; bases outside gene matches: 8. This CDR3 comprises 15 residues. The CDR3 reads CASSPGTGVAYGYTF. CDR3 in DNA: TGTGCCAGTAGCCCCGGGACAGGGGTTGCCTATGGCTACACCTTC.

This clonotype was observed a handful of times. The gene calls are TRBV19 and TRBJ1-2; 9 nucleotides line up with TRBD1. This CDR3 spans 18 amino acids. Looked up from germline, CDR1 is LNHDA and CDR2 is SQIVND (reference sequence). The V gene end was trimmed by 4 bases and the J gene end by 2 bases; junction bases not matched to a gene: 14. CDR3 coding DNA: TGTGCCAGTAGTAATCTCCGGGACAGGGCGGGTTCGAACTATGGCTACACCTTC. Amino acids: CASSNLRDRAGSNYGYTF.

Turning to this clonotype: At one end the junction does not follow the germline gene, possibly because of a read error. V is TRBV14 and J is TRBJ2-4, with 9 positions matching TRBD2. This CDR3 has 13 amino acids. CDR1 is SGHDN, CDR2 FVKESK, per germline. CDR3 bases: TGTGCCAGCAGCCAAGGCACCCCGGGACTAGCTTTCTTC. The encoded protein is CASSQGTPGLAFF.

Notes on this clonotype: A much larger clonotype is one base distant, so this may be a read error. The chain carries TRBV7-9 and TRBJ2-7, with 7 bases matching TRBD2. The CDR3 extends over 16 amino acids. Looked up from germline, CDR1 is SEHNR and CDR2 is FQNEAQ (reference sequence). CDR3 DNA sequence: TGTGTCAGCAGCTCCCCGGAGCGGGGAAGGGCCTACGAGCAGTACTTC. This sequence encodes CVSSSPERGRAYEQYF.

There are a few counts of this clonotype. This chain uses TRBV6-1 with TRBJ2-3, with no clear D. V was trimmed by 6 bases and J by 0 bases, leaving 13 bases between them. Germline assignment: CDR1 MNHNS and CDR2 SASEGT. The CDR3 has 15 amino acids. The CDR3 here is CASSKSTASTDTQYF. As DNA, the CDR3 is TGTGCCAGCAGCAAAAGCACGGCTAGCACAGATACGCAGTATTTT.

There are a few counts of this clonotype. V gene TRBV4-1 combines with J gene TRBJ1-1; D is possibly TRBD1 (6 bases). This CDR3 spans 13 amino acids. V lost 6 bases and J lost 2, with 10 bases in between. From germline, CDR1 is MGHRA and CDR2 YSYEKL. This CDR3 is CASRRTDNTEAFF. CDR3 sequence (DNA): TGCGCCAGCAGACGGACAGACAACACTGAAGCTTTCTTT.

This clonotype came up many times. This chain links TRBV7-2 with TRBJ1-2; 10 positions agree with TRBD1. CDR1 SGHTA and CDR2 FQGNSA come from the germline V gene. The V and J ends lost 4 bases and 6 bases, in that order; junction bases with no gene match: 14. The CDR3 is 17 residues long. The CDR3 sequence: CASSSRQGAVVLNGYTF. CDR3 DNA sequence: TGTGCCAGCAGCTCAAGACAGGGGGCGGTGGTCTTGAATGGCTACACCTTC.

The rearrangement joins TRBV29-1 to TRBJ1-2, with D possibly being TRBD1 (5 bases). Trimming removed 1 base from V and 3 bases from J, with 12 bases in between. The CDR3 consists of 14 residues. The germline gives CDR1 SQVTM, CDR2 ANQGSEA. The CDR3 coding sequence is TGCAGCGTTGAAGGGACGGGGGTAGACTATGGCTACACCTTC. This sequence encodes CSVEGTGVDYGYTF.

The chain employs TRBV12-3 or TRBV12-4 and TRBJ1-5; D might be TRBD1 (6 bases). The CDR3 has 14 amino acids. Trimming pared 4 bases from V and 6 bases from J, leaving 13 bases between. DNA of the CDR3: TGTGCCAGCAGTTCCGGGGGGCGCGGTCAGCCCCAGCATTTT. Protein product: CASSSGGRGQPQHF.

This clonotype was detected only a few times. In DNA form, the CDR3 reads TGTGCCAGCAGCTTAAACGCCGCGGGGGAAAAACTGTTTTTT. Translating it yields CASSLNAAGEKLFF. The chain recombines TRBV7-6 with TRBJ1-4; D is unresolved. The CDR3 contains 14 residues. V dropped 2 bases and J dropped 8 bases, with 12 bases sitting between them. CDR1 SGHVS and CDR2 FNYEAQ come from the germline V gene.

CDR3 sequence reads: CATLEQVYGYTF. CDR3 DNA: TGTGCCACCTTGGAACAGGTCTATGGCTACACCTTC. V is TRBV10-3 and J is TRBJ1-2, with D possibly matching TRBD1 (5 bases). The CDR3 is 12 residues long. V was pared by 10 bases and J by 4 bases, with 13 bases between. Germline CDR1 is ENHRY and CDR2 is SYGVKD.

The chain couples TRBV12-3 or TRBV12-4 to TRBJ2-6; the match to TRBD2 covers 9 bases. There are 16 residues in the CDR3. The ends lost 7 bases at V and 5 bases at J; junction bases unmatched: 9. This chain's CDR3 is CASNLAGGLWANVLTF. CDR3 bases: TGTGCCAGCAATCTTGCGGGGGGGCTATGGGCCAACGTCCTGACTTTC.